This entry features one TCR beta chain sequence. The sample belongs to a study of T-cell memory formation after mild COVID-19. TCRdb re-called the 5' RACE reads with MiXCR, one entry per CDR3 protein. Among under 150,000 distinct CDR3 sequences, approximately 16% were seen once, and the ten largest hold 14%. Per germline, CDR1 DFQATT and CDR2 SNEGSKA (reference sequence). The CDR3 contains 14 residues. V was cut by 1 base and J by 7 bases, with 17 bases left in between. The sequence was obtained from an adult woman who had mild COVID-19 (a few samples of this study predate the infection). Cell type and time point are not known. Sequenced sample: PBMCs or a T cell subset sorted from them (not recorded which). The gene calls are TRBV20-1 and TRBJ2-7, with D possibly matching TRBD2 (5 bases). This chain's CDR3 is CSARATHFPGEQYF. The DNA of the CDR3 is TGCAGTGCTAGAGCTACCCACTTTCCGGGGGAGCAGTACTTC.